One sample yielded the 28 T cell receptor beta chains listed below, sequenced in a study of T cell responses to AZD1222 COVID-19 vaccine (dated by TCRdb to the early 2020s). To prepare the library, the immunoSEQ multiplex PCR assay was applied. TCRdb obtained this table from immuneACCESS and retained in-frame rearrangements with V and J assigned. These tables miss some clones; where compared with another copy, unresolved V genes account for less than half of the shortfall, and the remainder is unexplained. This sample has some 150,000 clones in its table, and roughly 90% of those were observed once. 5.5% of the sample goes to the ten largest clones. The sample's time point, from its label and the paper: baseline before first vaccination. The treatment or condition label for this specimen denotes: meningococcal conjugate vaccine given as trial control. The source was peripheral blood, collected on day 0 of MenACWY control vaccination. The receptors were sampled from an adult in good health.

This clone was detected once. CDR3 sequence reads: CASSPQSQGTDTQYF. The CDR3 DNA is TGTGCCAGCAGCCCCCAGAGCCAGGGAACAGATACGCAGTATTTT. The rearrangement uses TRBV5-6 and TRBJ2-3; D perhaps matches TRBD1 (5 bases). This CDR3 contains 15 residues. Germline CDR1 reads SGHDT; CDR2 reads YYEEEE. Trimming took off 4 bases at V and 3 bases at J, with 15 bases between the two ends.

This clone has just a few counts. The chain links TRBV28 to TRBJ1-4; 9 bases map to TRBD1. The V gene's germline CDR1 is MDHEN and CDR2 SYDVKM. After removal of 3 bases from V and 7 bases from J, the junction contained 6 bases not matched to a gene. CDR3 size: 15 residues. CDR3 bases: TGTGCCAGCAGTTTGAGACAGGGGGAAGGTGAAAAACTGTTTTTT. Its translation: CASSLRQGEGEKLFF.

The chain has TRBV4-1 and TRBJ2-2; D is perhaps TRBD2 (5 bases). This CDR3 is 16 amino acids long. Germline CDR1 reads MGHRA; CDR2 reads YSYEKL. The germline V and J ends were trimmed by 0 bases and 4 bases, with 12 bases remaining between them. Here the CDR3 DNA reads TGCGCCAGCAGCCAAGAAATAGCGCGCGGCACCGGGGAGCTGTTTTTT. Its translation is CASSQEIARGTGELFF.

The chain is built from TRBV19 and TRBJ1-5, with TRBD1 identical over 8 bases. The junction had 9 bases not matched to a gene; V was cut back by 10 bases and J by 7 bases. The CDR3 is made up of 13 amino acids. The germline V gene encodes CDR1 LNHDA and CDR2 SQIVND (reference sequence). The CDR3 sequence: CAITQGAGQPQHF. CDR3 DNA: TGTGCCATCACCCAGGGGGCAGGGCAGCCCCAGCATTTT.

This chain links TRBV3-1 (or the pseudogene TRBV3-2) with TRBJ1-4; 7 positions match TRBD1. Germline CDR1 LGHDT, CDR2 YNNKEL (reference sequence). The junction had 4 bases not matched to a gene; V was cut back by 4 bases and J by 5 bases. The CDR3 contains 14 residues. CDR3 sequence reads: CASSPGTANEKLFF. In nucleotides, the CDR3 is TGTGCCAGCAGCCCAGGGACAGCAAATGAAAAACTGTTTTTT.

This chain connects TRBV9 to TRBJ2-3, with D perhaps being TRBD1 or TRBD2 (5 bases each). This CDR3 comprises 17 residues. CDR1 is SGDLS, CDR2 YYNGEE, per germline. Trimming took off 0 bases at V and 2 bases at J, with 16 bases between the two ends. CDR3: CASSVGGVGLPTDTQYF. The CDR3 DNA sequence: TGTGCCAGCAGCGTAGGAGGGGTGGGCCTCCCCACAGATACGCAGTATTTT. The complete variable domain, with remaining parts taken from reference TRBV9 and TRBJ2-3, reads DSGVTQTPKHLITATGQRVTLRCSPRSGDLSVYWYQQSLDQGLQFLIQYYNGEERAKGNILERFSAQQFPDLHSELNLSSLELGDSALYFCASSVGGVGLPTDTQYFGPGTRLTVL.

The V gene is TRBV18, the J gene TRBJ1-4, with D uncertain. CDR1 is KGHSH and CDR2 is LQKENI in the germline V gene. This CDR3 is built from 18 residues. V lost 1 base and J lost 3, with 18 bases in between. CDR3 protein: CASSPRTDSYTPNEKLFF. The DNA for the CDR3 is TGTGCCAGCTCACCACGGACGGATTCTTATACCCCTAATGAAAAACTGTTTTTT.

This clone was detected only once. The chain combines TRBV21-1 with TRBJ2-2. TRBV21-1 is labeled a pseudogene. CDR3 length equals 18 residues. The CDR3 DNA sequence: TGTGCCAGCAGCAAAAAAGTCGGCGTGTGGCGAGCCACCGGGGAGCTGTTTTTT. Its protein is CASSKKVGVWRATGELFF.

The rearrangement joins TRBV24-1 to TRBJ1-5; D might be TRBD1 (5 bases). Trimming removed 4 bases from V and 5 bases from J, with 8 bases in between. There are 13 residues in the CDR3. Germline V CDR1 and CDR2: KGHDR, SFDVKD. CDR3 amino acids: CATSDQGYQPQHF. CDR3 DNA sequence: TGTGCCACCAGTGACCAGGGTTATCAGCCCCAGCATTTT.

In its sample, this clone was seen a few times. The rearrangement uses TRBV19 and TRBJ2-2; either TRBD1 or TRBD2 may fit D (6 bases each). V was clipped by 3 bases and J by 11 bases, with 16 bases between them. The CDR3 is made up of 14 amino acids. Germline values: CDR1 LNHDA, CDR2 SQIVND (reference sequence). For the CDR3, the DNA is TGTGCCAGTAGTATGGGGACTGTCGGGGGCGAGCTGTTTTTT. Its protein is CASSMGTVGGELFF.

CDR3 nucleotide sequence: TGTGCCAGCAGCCGGGACAGGCAATCCGGCGGCTACACCTTC. This encodes CASSRDRQSGGYTF. V gene TRBV6-5 combines with J gene TRBJ1-2; 8 positions match TRBD1. The germline V gene has CDR1 MNHEY and CDR2 SVGAGI. The CDR3 sequence is 14 residues long. V gave up 6 bases and J gave up 8 bases; unmatched junction bases: 11.

This chain uses TRBV19 with TRBJ2-1; 10 nucleotides line up with TRBD1. Unmatched junction bases numbered 9, after V lost 5 bases and J lost 8 bases. Germline V gene data show CDR1 as LNHDA and CDR2 as SQIVND (reference sequence). The CDR3 consists of 15 residues. The DNA for the CDR3 is TGTGCCAGTAGTGTTCGGGACAGGGGATTGGATGAGCAGTTCTTC. Translating gives CASSVRDRGLDEQFF.

The chain uses TRBV9 and TRBJ2-2; 8 bases match TRBD1. Germline V gene lookup returns CDR1 SGDLS and CDR2 YYNGEE. After removal of 0 bases from V and 5 bases from J, the junction contained 0 bases not matched to a gene. The CDR3 length is 14 residues. The CDR3 nucleotides are TGTGCCAGCAGCGTAGGGACAGGGACCGGGGAGCTGTTTTTT. It is translated as CASSVGTGTGELFF. The full variable domain, in which reference TRBV9 and TRBJ2-2 provide the parts outside the CDR3, is DSGVTQTPKHLITATGQRVTLRCSPRSGDLSVYWYQQSLDQGLQFLIQYYNGEERAKGNILERFSAQQFPDLHSELNLSSLELGDSALYFCASSVGTGTGELFFGEGSRLTVL.

The V gene is TRBV27, the J gene TRBJ2-1; D is uncertain. Germline values: CDR1 MNHEY, CDR2 SMNVEV (reference sequence). V gave up 0 bases and J gave up 2 bases, with 8 bases separating them. The CDR3 loop spans 15 amino acids. The CDR3 DNA follows: TGTGCCAGCAGTTTATCGGTCTCGCCCTACAATGAGCAGTTCTTC. This gives the protein CASSLSVSPYNEQFF.

The V call is TRBV13, the J call TRBJ2-3; the match to TRBD2 covers 14 bases. The CDR3 runs 17 residues. From germline, CDR1 is PRHDT and CDR2 FYEKMQ (reference sequence). V lost 4 bases and J lost 2; bases outside the gene matches: 5. This chain's CDR3 is CASSSGLAGALTDTQYF. As DNA, the CDR3 is TGTGCCAGCAGCTCGGGACTAGCGGGGGCCCTCACAGATACGCAGTATTTT.

V gene TRBV11-3 combines with J gene TRBJ2-2; 7 positions match TRBD1. Germline lookup yields CDR1 SGHNT and CDR2 YENEEA. V shed 3 bases and J 6 bases; nucleotides not matched to a gene: 7. This CDR3 comprises 15 residues. The CDR3 region is CASSFDRVISGELFF. The CDR3 DNA follows: TGTGCCAGCAGCTTCGACAGGGTGATATCCGGGGAGCTGTTTTTT.

This chain links TRBV5-1 with TRBJ1-1; 8 nucleotides match TRBD1. V trimming: 4 bases; J trimming: 1 base; junction bases outside the gene matches: 6. The CDR3 is made up of 15 amino acids. Germline-derived CDR1 and CDR2 are SGHRS and YFSETQ. Here the CDR3 DNA reads TGCGCCAGCAGCCCCTGGACAGGGCGGAACACTGAAGCTTTCTTT. Its protein product is CASSPWTGRNTEAFF.

V and J are TRBV3-1 (or the pseudogene TRBV3-2) and TRBJ2-1; D possibly uses TRBD1 or TRBD2 (5 bases each). The germline V gene has CDR1 LGHDT and CDR2 YNNKEL (reference sequence). Trimming took off 3 bases at V and 0 bases at J, with 6 bases between the two ends. This CDR3 region has 14 residues. The CDR3 coding sequence is TGTGCCAGCAGCCAGGGGGACTCCTACAATGAGCAGTTCTTC. Translating gives CASSQGDSYNEQFF.

CDR3 bases: TGTGCCACCAGTGATATCCGGGACAACGCCTACAATGAGCAGTTCTTC. Translated, it gives CATSDIRDNAYNEQFF. The rearrangement joins TRBV24-1 to TRBJ2-1, with D maybe TRBD1 (6 bases). The CDR3 contains 16 residues. V was trimmed by 3 bases and J by 2 bases, leaving 13 bases between them. Germline CDR1 is KGHDR and CDR2 is SFDVKD.

This rearrangement joins TRBV25-1 to TRBJ2-2, with D possibly matching TRBD1 (6 bases). The CDR3 consists of 14 residues. Germline V gene sequence: CDR1 MGHDK, CDR2 SYGVNS. Trimming stripped 3 bases from V and 8 bases from J, with 13 bases between. CDR3 loop: CASSDQGLYGELFF. The CDR3 nucleotides are TGTGCCAGCAGTGACCAGGGGTTGTATGGGGAGCTGTTTTTT. Full variable domain (rest looked up from reference TRBV25-1 and TRBJ2-2): EADIYQTPRYLVIGTGKKITLECSQTMGHDKMYWYQQDPGMELHLIHYSYGVNSTEKGDLSSESTVSRIRTEHFPLTLESARPSHTSQYLCASSDQGLYGELFFGEGSRLTVL.

This chain joins TRBV29-1 and TRBJ1-2, with no clear D. The CDR3 runs to 11 residues. V was pared by 4 bases and J by 5 bases, with 8 bases between. From germline, CDR1 is SQVTM and CDR2 ANQGSEA. Here the CDR3 DNA reads TGCAGCGTTGTTACAGCGTATGGCTACACCTTC. Its protein product is CSVVTAYGYTF.

This chain connects TRBV4-1 to TRBJ1-5; D gene ambiguous. The CDR3 length is 13 residues. Trimming left V 3 bases short and J 9 bases short, with 12 bases between. The germline gives CDR1 MGHRA, CDR2 YSYEKL. CDR3 coding DNA: TGCGCCAGCAGCCAGACGAGGAACGGGCCCCAGCATTTT. It is translated as CASSQTRNGPQHF.

The chain carries TRBV4-3 and TRBJ2-5; TRBD2 matches 7 bases. The CDR3 length is 16 residues. Germline V gene data show CDR1 as LGHNA and CDR2 as YSLEER. The trim removed 0 bases at V and 2 bases at J, leaving 6 bases unmatched. The CDR3, as DNA: TGCGCCAGCAGCCAAGATCAGGCTAGCGGACAAGAGACCCAGTACTTC. Translating it yields CASSQDQASGQETQYF.

V is TRBV15 and J is TRBJ2-3; a possible D gene is TRBD1 (6 bases). Deletions cut 5 bases from V and 1 base from J, with 16 bases between. The CDR3 covers 16 residues. Germline V gene lookup returns CDR1 LNHNV and CDR2 YYDKDF (reference sequence). CDR3 nucleotides: TGTGCCACCAGCGGATATACAGGGTTGGGCACAGATACGCAGTATTTT. Protein: CATSGYTGLGTDTQYF.

This clone was counted a single time. The gene calls are TRBV5-4 and TRBJ1-1; D is unresolved. This CDR3 has 13 residues. Germline assignment: CDR1 SGHNT and CDR2 YYREEE (reference sequence). V lost 4 bases to trimming and J lost 1 base, with 8 bases between them. The CDR3 loop reads CASSLKQNTEAFF. CDR3 DNA sequence: TGTGCCAGCAGCCTTAAGCAGAACACTGAAGCTTTCTTT.

The genes are TRBV29-1 and TRBJ1-2; 10 nucleotides agree with TRBD1. V was clipped by 6 bases and J by 3 bases; unmatched bases: 13. CDR3 length: 16 amino acids. The germline V gene has CDR1 SQVTM and CDR2 ANQGSEA. The CDR3 DNA reads as TGCAGCGTGCCCGGGACAGGGGCGGGCTCGGACTATGGCTACACCTTC. Translation: CSVPGTGAGSDYGYTF.

J is TRBJ2-1 and V is TRBV5-1, with a possible D match to TRBD1 (6 bases). V lost 2 bases, J lost 2 bases, and 11 bases lay in between. From germline, CDR1 is SGHRS and CDR2 YFSETQ. The CDR3 has 15 amino acids. CDR3 amino acids: CASSFPTGPYNEQFF. CDR3 DNA sequence: TGCGCCAGCAGCTTCCCGACAGGACCCTACAATGAGCAGTTCTTC.

The rearrangement links TRBV7-2 to TRBJ2-5; 8 nucleotides match TRBD2. CDR1 and CDR2 (germline): SGHTA, FQGNSA. Unmatched junction bases numbered 5, after V lost 3 bases and J lost 5 bases. CDR3 length: 14 amino acids. As DNA, the CDR3 is TGTGCCAGCAGCTTCAGCGGGGGAATGGAGACCCAGTACTTC. Translation: CASSFSGGMETQYF.